This T cell receptor beta chain was obtained from a study of tumor and adjacent non-tumor tissue in lung cancer (dated by TCRdb to between 2018 and 2020). With respect to the entire study: The cohort included roughly 11 adenocarcinoma, a couple of squamous cell carcinoma and 1 small cell lung cancer patients. The 15 or so patients were aged about 31 to 85 years, included 10 men and 5 women, and had TNM stage I to III disease. Sequencing produced roughly 130 million productive TCRbeta reads in total, an average of about 4 million reads per sample. Bulk TCRbeta repertoires were compared between lung tumor tissue and matched distant non-tumor lung tissue obtained from roughly 16 lung cancer patients. For each patient, one tumor sample and one normal lung sample were taken, giving around 30 paired specimens that underwent TCRbeta CDR3 sequencing. The paper's findings and limits, for the study overall: Tumor tissue showed significantly greater TCR diversity (inverse Simpson) than normal lung tissue (approximately 400 vs 170, P = 0.0075, Mann-Whitney U test). The methods do not name the sequencing platform or mention unique molecular identifiers. The cohort had only 15 patients, and the authors noted that larger samples and more detailed clinical data are needed. Peripheral blood was not sequenced, so blood TCRbeta repertoires were not examined in the lung cancer patients of the study. Younger patients had significantly higher TCR diversity, and higher tumor TCR diversity was associated with shorter overall and disease-free survival. The top 100 clones accounted for a significantly larger cumulative portion of the repertoire in normal lung than in tumor tissue.

For CDR1 and CDR2, the germline V gene (reference sequence) lists WNHNN and SYGVQD. Measured from the cysteine to the phenylalanine, the CDR3 is 17 residues long. Only the CDR3 portion is preserved as DNA: 51 bases, with reading frame beginning at the first base. Receptors were amplified or captured by multiplex PCR. This sample was sequenced with an Illumina HiSeq 2500. TCRbeta libraries were built by three rounds of nested PCR using primers (Table S4), following protocols modified from ARM-PCR. Before sequencing, PCR products in the 200-500 bp range were cut out of the gel and cleaned up using the QIAquick gel extraction kit. As for the authors' bioinformatics: Trimmomatic was used to clean the reads, FLASH was used to merge the reads into complete CDR3 sequences, and MiTCR was used to assign the reads to V(D)J germline segments. Clonal diversity was computed as the inverse Simpson's index with VDJtools. Productive reads were defined as in-frame sequences without a premature stop codon. TCRdb took the public reads, trimmed them with fastp at Q25, ran MiXCR for clone calling and kept in-frame beta chains. Under each unique CDR3 protein, matching rows form one entry showing the most common genes and DNA. The V and J calls reflect TCRdb's pipeline rather than the authors' work. Recorded for this sample are around 75,000 distinct CDR3 sequences; around 70% of them occurred a single time. The ten biggest clones cover 28% of the sample.

As concerns this clonotype: This receptor's antigen is unknown. The junction does not match germline at one end; this may be a read error.

RNA was extracted from bulk unsorted tissue and checked for quality with a NanoDrop ND-1000 and an Agilent 2100. Distant non-tumor tissue taken more than 3 cm from the tumor edge was used as the normal lung sample. The donors were newly diagnosed lung cancer patients admitted for thoracic surgery in China from August to November 2014 who had not received prior chemotherapy. Patients who had received previous radiotherapy or chemotherapy, or who had another concurrent cancer, were excluded from the study. Pieces of surgical tissue measuring about 1-2 cm3 were kept in RNAlater solution and stored at -80 degrees C until use.

Sequences were obtained from distant non-tumor lung tissue. This receptor chain uses TRBV10-1 and TRBJ2-1; TRBD1 could be the D gene, as 6 bases match. This receptor was identified in a woman aged 45-65 years with non-small cell lung cancer. CDR3 sequence: CASSPDSGFGGSYVQFF. At the DNA level, the sequence is TGCGCAAGCAGTCCGGACAGCGGCTTTGGCGGTAGCTATGTGCAGTTCTTC.